The entry below describes one TCR beta chain. The sample is drawn from a study of blood T cell repertoires in COVID-19. About the research overall: The United States, Italy and Spain were the sources of the acute and convalescent COVID-19 samples. In each case, the material was cDNA or gDNA derived from T cells, B-cell-depleted T cells, or PBMCs.

Here immunoSEQ multiplex PCR was the method, and the copy in TCRdb shows in-frame clones only, minus some. The profile shows approximately 97,000 clones, around 90% of them singletons. Trimming shortened V by 0 bases and J by 0 bases, and 12 bases separated the two germline ends. The CDR3 sequence is 17 residues long. The V gene's germline CDR1 is LGHNA and CDR2 YNFKEQ. Sequences were obtained from peripheral blood. The chain recombines TRBV4-2 with TRBJ1-3; D is unclear. The TCR was taken from a man aged 50-59 years with active COVID-19. The CDR3 sequence: CASSQEDARVSGNTIYF. CDR3 DNA sequence: TGTGCCAGCAGCCAAGAGGACGCGAGGGTCTCTGGAAACACCATATATTTT.